This record looks at one T cell receptor (beta chain) sequence and its context. This sample is part of a study of blood T cell repertoires in COVID-19. Study summary: Acute and convalescent COVID-19 specimens originated in the United States, Italy and Spain. The cDNA or gDNA used as material had been derived from T cells, B-cell-depleted T cells, or PBMCs.

This CDR3 is built from 16 residues. Germline V lookup: CDR1 MNHEY, CDR2 SMNVEV (reference sequence). Trimming left V 4 bases short and J 0 bases short, with 13 bases between. In the original workflow: Reference gene primer amplification gave estimated nucleated cell counts. The table came from immunoSEQ multiplex PCR; TCRdb's copy has only in-frame clones and leaves some out. The V and J calls and the clone size are those of that table, but D and trimming were determined from the DNA. The sample contains 350,000 to 400,000 clones, around 89% of which appear only once. This sequence was found in a woman in her 30s with COVID-19, enrolled during active disease. Sequencing was done on a sample of peripheral blood. This chain uses TRBV27 with TRBJ2-1; D is unresolved. The CDR3 protein is CASSSESASSYNEQFF. CDR3 DNA: TGTGCCAGCAGTTCCGAGAGCGCCAGCTCCTACAATGAGCAGTTCTTC.